This T cell receptor (beta chain) was identified during a study of cytomegalovirus exposure and HLA in healthy donors. Study details: The roughly 120 million unique TCR beta sequences, from about 190 million T cells, were found by an earlier analysis. The study, taken as a whole, reports: Analysis was performed later, and it showed HLA-associated TCR beta chains to be more clonally expanded than equally common others. Altogether, 160 or so TCR beta chains were recorded as cytomegalovirus-associated.

The PCR contained 60 Vbeta and 13 Jbeta primers. In the study's own analysis: The authors later counted around 80 million unique TCR beta chains, 9 million to 12 million of them shared. Using immunoSEQ multiplex PCR, the repertoire was profiled, and TCRdb retains in-frame clones only, with some absent. The V and J calls and clone size were taken over from that table, and D and trimming were inferred from the DNA. The sample lists about 98,000 clones; about four fifths were seen once. This CDR3 is built from 13 residues. Germline assignment: CDR1 SEHNR and CDR2 FQNEAQ (reference sequence). V lost 5 bases, J lost 5 bases, and 9 bases lay in between. About this clone itself: The antigen is unknown.

The chain is built from TRBV7-9 and TRBJ1-4, with unresolved D. This TCR was recovered from a young man in good health and CMV-seropositive. The sample taken for sequencing was PBMCs. This CDR3 reads CASSLVQNEKLFF. The CDR3 nucleotides read TGTGCCAGCAGCCTAGTCCAGAATGAAAAACTGTTTTTT.